A single sample gave rise to the 9 T cell receptor beta chains below, sequenced in a study of blood T cell repertoires in COVID-19. The data were produced by immunoSEQ multiplex PCR, yet TCRdb's version contains in-frame clones alone and is incomplete. Of about 200,000 clones in the sample, around 80% were seen once. The sample consisted of peripheral blood. The source of these receptors is a woman in her 70s with acute or convalescent COVID-19.

The chain employs TRBV6-5 and TRBJ2-3; 7 positions match TRBD1. The germline CDR1 and CDR2 sequences are MNHEY and SVGAGI. V trimming: 8 bases; J trimming: 1 base; junction bases outside the gene matches: 6. This CDR3 has 14 residues. CDR3 DNA: TGTGCCAGCCTTCGAGGGGGCGGCACAGATACGCAGTATTTT. This translates into CASLRGGGTDTQYF.

V usage is TRBV5-5 and J usage is TRBJ2-7; 11 nucleotides agree with TRBD2. V lost 2 bases and J lost 4; bases outside the gene matches: 8. The CDR3 loop spans 16 amino acids. Germline V lookup: CDR1 SGHKS, CDR2 YYEKEE (reference sequence). The CDR3 loop is CASSLTETSGRYEQYF. CDR3 DNA sequence: TGTGCCAGCAGCTTAACAGAAACTAGCGGGAGATACGAGCAGTACTTC.

The chain uses TRBV15 and TRBJ2-1; 10 nucleotides align to TRBD2. V lost 5 bases to trimming and J lost 8 bases; unmatched junction nucleotides: 3. This CDR3 is built from 13 residues. Germline V gives CDR1 LNHNV, CDR2 YYDKDF (reference sequence). CDR3 coding DNA: TGTGCCACCAGCTTACTAGCGGGACATGAGCAGTTCTTC. It translates to CATSLLAGHEQFF.

Comments on this clone: Germline is not matched at one junction end, which may reflect a read error. The V gene is TRBV11-3, the J gene TRBJ2-1; 9 bases align to TRBD2. CDR1 is SGHNT, CDR2 YENEEA, per germline. The CDR3 consists of 15 residues. The CDR3 loop is CASSLDGTSRREQFF. DNA for the CDR3: TGTGCCAGCAGTTTAGACGGGACTAGCCGACGAGAGCAGTTCTTC. The full variable domain, its missing parts supplied by reference TRBV11-3 and TRBJ2-1, is EAGVVQSPRYKIIEKKQPVAFWCNPISGHNTLYWYLQNLGQGPELLIRYENEEAVDDSQLPKDRFSAERLKGVDSTLKIQPAELGDSAVYLCASSLDGTSRREQFFGPGTRLTVL.

The chain joins TRBV19 to TRBJ1-1; 10 bases map to TRBD1. Germline CDR1 LNHDA, CDR2 SQIVND (reference sequence). The length of the CDR3 is 16 residues. V shed 6 bases and J 2 bases; nucleotides not matched to a gene: 9. The CDR3: CASRNAGQGFNTEAFF. The CDR3 DNA is TGTGCCAGTAGAAACGCGGGACAGGGGTTTAACACTGAAGCTTTCTTT.

This clone has more than one count but fewer than ten. V and J are TRBV5-1 and TRBJ1-6; 9 positions match TRBD1. In germline, CDR1 is SGHRS, CDR2 YFSETQ. The CDR3 is made up of 15 amino acids. Trimming took 1 base from V and 9 from J; bases not matched to a gene: 5. CDR3 sequence: CASSLQGQGSSPLHF. CDR3 DNA: TGCGCCAGCAGCTTGCAGGGACAGGGAAGTTCACCCCTCCACTTT.

The chain uses TRBV19 and TRBJ1-1; 7 positions match TRBD1. After removal of 6 bases from V and 3 bases from J, the junction contained 13 bases not matched to a gene. CDR1 LNHDA and CDR2 SQIVND come from the germline V gene (reference sequence). CDR3 size: 16 residues. CDR3 coding DNA: TGTGCCAGTAGCCGAACTCGCGGACAGGCTCACACTGAAGCTTTCTTT. This gives the protein CASSRTRGQAHTEAFF.

In its sample, this clone was seen a few times. This chain uses TRBV5-1 with TRBJ1-4, with 8 bases identical to TRBD1. The CDR3 runs to 14 residues. After removal of 4 bases from V and 4 bases from J, the junction contained 3 bases not matched to a gene. Germline CDR1 is SGHRS and CDR2 is YFSETQ. The CDR3 spells CASSVDRGNEKLFF. The CDR3 DNA sequence: TGCGCCAGCAGCGTCGACAGGGGTAATGAAAAACTGTTTTTT.

The chain links TRBV6-4 to TRBJ2-2; D may be TRBD1 (6 bases). This CDR3 is 13 amino acids long. The V end lost 6 bases, the J end lost 6 bases, and 11 bases lay between the germline ends. CDR1 is MRHNA, CDR2 SNTAGT, per germline. CDR3 protein: CASRQGSAGELFF. The CDR3 DNA reads as TGTGCCAGCAGACAGGGTTCGGCCGGGGAGCTGTTTTTT.